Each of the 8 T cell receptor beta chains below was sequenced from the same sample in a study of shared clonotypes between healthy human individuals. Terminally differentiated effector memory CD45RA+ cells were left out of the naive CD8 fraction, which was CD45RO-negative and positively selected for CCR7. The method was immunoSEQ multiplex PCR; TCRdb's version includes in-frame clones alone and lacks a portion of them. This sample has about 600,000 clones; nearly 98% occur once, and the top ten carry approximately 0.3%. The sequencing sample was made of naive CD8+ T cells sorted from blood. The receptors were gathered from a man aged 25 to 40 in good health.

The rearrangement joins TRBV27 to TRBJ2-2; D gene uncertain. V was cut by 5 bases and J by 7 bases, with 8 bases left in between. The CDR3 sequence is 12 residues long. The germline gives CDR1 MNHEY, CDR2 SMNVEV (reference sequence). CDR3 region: CASSLSVGELFF. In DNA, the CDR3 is TGTGCCAGCAGTCTCTCGGTCGGGGAGCTGTTTTTT.

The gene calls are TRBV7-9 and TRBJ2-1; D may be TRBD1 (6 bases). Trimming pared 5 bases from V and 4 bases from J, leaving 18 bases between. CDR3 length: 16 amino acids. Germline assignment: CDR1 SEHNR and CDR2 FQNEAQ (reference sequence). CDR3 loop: CASSPQSRGFYNEQFF. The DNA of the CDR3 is TGTGCCAGCAGCCCCCAATCCAGGGGTTTTTACAATGAGCAGTTCTTC.

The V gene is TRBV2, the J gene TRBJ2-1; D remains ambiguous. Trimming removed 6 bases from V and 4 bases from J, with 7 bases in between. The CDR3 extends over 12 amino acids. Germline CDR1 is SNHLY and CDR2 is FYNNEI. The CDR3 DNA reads TGTGCCAGCAGAAGAGTGTACAATGAGCAGTTCTTC. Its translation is CASRRVYNEQFF. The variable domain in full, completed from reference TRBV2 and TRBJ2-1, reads EPEVTQTPSHQVTQMGQEVILRCVPISNHLYFYWYRQILGQKVEFLVSFYNNEISEKSEIFDDQFSVERPDGSNFTLKIRSTKLEDSAMYFCASRRVYNEQFFGPGTRLTVL.

The CDR3 is CAPPGTAFF. CDR3 DNA sequence: TGCGCCCCTCCCGGGACAGCTTTCTTC. This chain uses TRBV5-1 with TRBJ2-1; TRBD1 aligns across 7 bases. J gave up 16 bases and V 10 bases, and 8 bases lay outside the gene matches. The CDR3 has 9 amino acids. The germline gives CDR1 SGHRS, CDR2 YFSETQ.

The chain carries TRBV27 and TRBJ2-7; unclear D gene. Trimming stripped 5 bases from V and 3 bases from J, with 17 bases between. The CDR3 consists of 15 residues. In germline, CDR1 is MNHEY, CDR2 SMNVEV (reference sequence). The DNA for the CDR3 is TGTGCCAGCAGTACGCTATTACCTTTTAGCTACGAGCAGTACTTC. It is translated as CASSTLLPFSYEQYF.

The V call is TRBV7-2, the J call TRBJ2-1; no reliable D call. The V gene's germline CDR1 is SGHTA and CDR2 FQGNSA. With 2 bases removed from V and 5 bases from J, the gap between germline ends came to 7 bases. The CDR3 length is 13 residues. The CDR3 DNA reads TGTGCCAGCAGCTTAAGCCGAGACAATGAGCAGTTCTTC. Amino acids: CASSLSRDNEQFF.

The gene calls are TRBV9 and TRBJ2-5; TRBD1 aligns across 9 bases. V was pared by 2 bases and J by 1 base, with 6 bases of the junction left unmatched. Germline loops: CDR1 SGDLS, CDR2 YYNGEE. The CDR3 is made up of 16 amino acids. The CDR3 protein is CASSVFGTGLQETQYF. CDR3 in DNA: TGTGCCAGCAGCGTTTTCGGGACAGGGCTCCAAGAGACCCAGTACTTC.

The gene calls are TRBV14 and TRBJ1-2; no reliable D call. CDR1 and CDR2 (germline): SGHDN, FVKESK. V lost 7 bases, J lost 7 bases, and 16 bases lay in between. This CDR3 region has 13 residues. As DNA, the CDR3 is TGTGCCAGCAATAGTATAGGGAGCGGTGGCTACACCTTC. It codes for CASNSIGSGGYTF. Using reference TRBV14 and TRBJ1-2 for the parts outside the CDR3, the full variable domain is EAGVTQFPSHSVIEKGQTVTLRCDPISGHDNLYWYRRVMGKEIKFLLHFVKESKQDESGMPNNRFLAERTGGTYSTLKVQPAELEDSGVYFCASNSIGSGGYTFGSGTRLTVV.